The clone carrying this T cell receptor (beta chain) has more than one count but fewer than ten. Antigen: not known. Unique molecular identifiers were attached to individual cDNA molecules. TCRdb re-called the 5' RACE reads through MiXCR, storing one row per CDR3 protein. Of about 61,000 distinct CDR3 sequences listed, 12% are singletons. This specimen belongs to a study of early T cells in non-severe SARS-CoV-2 infection. In the study overall: Sequencing of unsorted whole blood was done on bulk RNA, leaving chains unpaired. General observations from the study: Anti-spike CD8 responses were favored in VDJdb matching, and private and CD4 specificities were missed.

V was trimmed by 5 bases and J by 3 bases, leaving 17 bases between them. Germline V lookup: CDR1 MNHNS, CDR2 SASEGT. The CDR3 is 17 amino acids. The sequence was obtained from an adult who was a healthcare worker with PCR-confirmed SARS-CoV-2 infection or an uninfected control (not recorded which). The donor label of this sample is uncertain. This chain links TRBV6-1 with TRBJ1-6, with D possibly TRBD1 on 5 matching bases. Sequences were derived from whole blood, sampled at baseline. The CDR3: CASSSMKGEFYNSPLHF. The CDR3 DNA reads as TGTGCCAGCAGTTCAATGAAAGGGGAGTTCTATAATTCACCCCTCCACTTT.